A single sample is the source of the 21 T cell receptor beta chains below, sequenced in a study of post-analysis software for immune sequencing data. Unique-molecular-identifier-tagged TCR beta cDNA libraries were used. TCRdb reanalysed the PCR reads using MiXCR and keeps one entry per CDR3 protein. The repertoire holds about 810,000 distinct CDR3 sequences, approximately 57% seen once, with about 4.8% in the top ten. Study observations and caveats: Comparison of patients with controls showed five TRBV segments more frequent in patients, TRBV5-6, TRBV5-1 and TRBV20-1 among them.

No cognate antigen is known for these TCRs. The source material was blood. All receptors derive from a girl aged 5 to 17 with multiple sclerosis.

The table lists this clonotype with a few counts. V usage is TRBV5-5 and J usage is TRBJ2-7, with D perhaps TRBD1 (6 bases). This CDR3 contains 15 residues. V was pared by 5 bases and J by 6 bases, with 21 bases between. Germline loops: CDR1 SGHKS, CDR2 YYEKEE (reference sequence). This CDR3 is CASRQPIRGFGEQYF. CDR3 nucleotide sequence: TGTGCCAGCAGACAGCCTATCAGGGGATTCGGCGAGCAGTACTTC.

This chain joins TRBV5-5 and TRBJ1-2; D is ambiguous. V shed 7 bases and J shed 3 bases, with 13 bases lying between them. Germline-derived CDR1 and CDR2 are SGHKS and YYEKEE (reference sequence). This CDR3 has 13 residues. CDR3 in amino acids: CASQNQNHYGYTF. The CDR3 coding sequence is TGTGCCAGCCAGAACCAGAACCACTATGGCTACACCTTC.

The rearrangement joins TRBV6-1 to TRBJ1-2; D not certain. Germline loops: CDR1 MNHNS, CDR2 SASEGT. V dropped 1 base and J dropped 8 bases, with 14 bases sitting between them. This CDR3 comprises 14 residues. This CDR3 reads CASSEVRSPSGYTF. The CDR3 DNA is TGTGCCAGCAGTGAAGTCCGTTCGCCCTCGGGCTACACCTTC.

This clonotype came up once. The chain has TRBV29-1 and TRBJ2-7; D perhaps matches TRBD2 (6 bases). This CDR3 has 16 residues. Trimming took 0 bases from V and 0 from J, leaving 15 bases between them. Germline V gives CDR1 SQVTM, CDR2 ANQGSEA. The CDR3 DNA reads as TGCAGCGTTGAAGATCCGGCAGGACTAAGCTCCTACGAGCAGTACTTC. This gives the protein CSVEDPAGLSSYEQYF.

This chain uses TRBV6-5 with TRBJ1-1; D is uncertain. V gave up 0 bases and J gave up 0 bases, with 17 bases separating them. The length of the CDR3 is 18 residues. Germline CDR1 and CDR2: MNHEY and SVGAGI. The DNA of the CDR3 is TGTGCCAGCAGTTACTCGTATCGGCTAAGGACGGTGAACACTGAAGCTTTCTTT. Translating gives CASSYSYRLRTVNTEAFF.

The rearrangement joins TRBV4-1 to TRBJ1-1; 7 bases are a match to TRBD1. V shed 3 bases and J 12 bases; nucleotides not matched to a gene: 7. The germline V gene encodes CDR1 MGHRA and CDR2 YSYEKL. The CDR3 totals 12 residues. The CDR3 here is CASSQRTGETFF. The DNA for the CDR3 is TGCGCCAGCAGCCAGAGAACAGGGGAAACTTTCTTT.

This clonotype was counted a few times. This chain uses TRBV10-3 with TRBJ2-5, with a tentative D call TRBD1 (6 bases). Looked up from germline, CDR1 is ENHRY and CDR2 is SYGVKD. Trimming left V 7 bases short and J 5 bases short, with 11 bases between. This CDR3 is built from 12 residues. The CDR3 loop reads CAIKGVAETQYF. The CDR3 DNA follows: TGTGCCATCAAGGGGGTGGCGGAGACCCAGTACTTC.

This clonotype was seen more than once but under ten times. J is TRBJ2-7 and V is TRBV9, with 14 bases that match TRBD2. Germline V lookup: CDR1 SGDLS, CDR2 YYNGEE. V trimming: 3 bases; J trimming: 2 bases; junction bases outside the gene matches: 4. The CDR3 loop spans 16 amino acids. This CDR3 is CASSEGLAGETYEQYF. Written as DNA, the CDR3 is TGTGCCAGCAGCGAGGGACTAGCGGGGGAAACCTACGAGCAGTACTTC.

Only a few counts were recorded for this clonotype. The V gene is TRBV10-3, the J gene TRBJ2-5; 9 bases agree with TRBD2. CDR1 ENHRY and CDR2 SYGVKD come from the germline V gene. The V gene end was trimmed by 5 bases and the J gene end by 0 bases; junction bases not matched to a gene: 7. The CDR3 is 16 residues long. In nucleotides, the CDR3 is TGTGCCATCAGTCCCCTAGCGGGACAGTACCAAGAGACCCAGTACTTC. Its translation: CAISPLAGQYQETQYF.

Here the CDR3 reads CASSSGTGGNEQYF. The DNA for the CDR3 is TGTGCCAGCAGTTCCGGGACAGGGGGGAACGAGCAGTACTTC. The rearrangement uses TRBV27 and TRBJ2-7; the match to TRBD1 covers 11 bases. The V segment lost 4 bases and the J segment 5 bases; nucleotides outside the gene matches: 4. The CDR3 contains 14 residues. From germline, CDR1 is MNHEY and CDR2 SMNVEV (reference sequence).

The chain employs TRBV10-3 and TRBJ2-6; D is undetermined. Trimming pared 8 bases from V and 1 base from J, leaving 18 bases between. The CDR3 contains 17 residues. Germline assignment: CDR1 ENHRY and CDR2 SYGVKD. The CDR3, as DNA: TGTGCCATCTTAAGGGTGGGGTTGGAGTCTGGGGCCAACGTCCTGACTTTC. Amino acids: CAILRVGLESGANVLTF.

This clonotype occurred a few times. An end of the junction does not agree with germline; a read error may underlie this. The V gene is TRBV20-1, the J gene TRBJ2-7, with D perhaps matching TRBD2 (5 bases). CDR1 is DFQATT and CDR2 is SNEGSKA in the germline V gene (reference sequence). The length of the CDR3 is 13 residues. The CDR3 bases are TGCAGTGCCAGAGGTTCTTTGAGGGACGAGCAGTACTTC. This encodes CSARGSLRDEQYF.

This clonotype occurred many times. This rearrangement joins TRBV5-1 to TRBJ1-6, with 10 bases matching TRBD1. CDR1 and CDR2 from the germline V gene are SGHRS and YFSETQ. This CDR3 spans 14 amino acids. The J segment lost 8 bases and the V segment lost 3 bases, leaving 2 bases of the junction unmatched. This chain's CDR3 is CASSSTGGDSPLHF. The CDR3 region has the DNA TGCGCCAGCAGCTCGACAGGGGGCGATTCACCCCTCCACTTT.

This rearrangement joins TRBV29-1 to TRBJ2-5; 8 nucleotides match TRBD2. The germline gives CDR1 SQVTM, CDR2 ANQGSEA. The CDR3 loop spans 14 amino acids. After removal of 5 bases from V and 2 bases from J, the junction contained 7 bases not matched to a gene. DNA of the CDR3: TGCAGCGTTTCCGGGACTAGATTTCAAGAGACCCAGTACTTC. Its translation is CSVSGTRFQETQYF.

J is TRBJ2-3 and V is TRBV7-6, with 7 nucleotides matching TRBD2. This CDR3 is built from 18 residues. The V segment lost 2 bases and the J segment 2 bases; nucleotides outside the gene matches: 13. Per the germline V gene, CDR1 is SGHVS and CDR2 is FNYEAQ. The CDR3 sequence is CASSLKRFGGGTTDTQYF. CDR3 bases: TGTGCCAGCAGCTTAAAGAGGTTTGGCGGGGGAACCACAGATACGCAGTATTTT.

The chain uses TRBV5-1 and TRBJ2-7; no clear D gene. The length of the CDR3 is 15 residues. Germline CDR1 SGHRS, CDR2 YFSETQ. V lost 0 bases to trimming and J lost 5 bases, with 15 bases between them. The CDR3, as DNA: TGCGCCAGCAGCTTGGACGGCAGCTCATGGGACGAGCAGTACTTC. It translates to CASSLDGSSWDEQYF.

The chain links TRBV10-3 to TRBJ2-1; unclear D gene. The CDR3 runs 15 residues. Germline V gene data show CDR1 as ENHRY and CDR2 as SYGVKD. Trimming cost V 0 bases and J 8 bases, with 14 bases left between them. In DNA, the CDR3 is TGTGCCATCAGTGAGTCGACGACTCTCAAGCATGAGCAGTTCTTC. It codes for CAISESTTLKHEQFF.

The rearrangement joins TRBV18 to TRBJ2-2, with D possibly TRBD1 on 6 matching bases. The CDR3 sequence is 17 residues long. V shed 4 bases and J shed 1 base, with 16 bases lying between them. Germline CDR1 reads KGHSH; CDR2 reads LQKENI. Written as DNA, the CDR3 is TGTGCCAGCTCACTTACAGGGCCTACCCAGAACACCGGGGAGCTGTTTTTT. This translates into CASSLTGPTQNTGELFF.

This chain uses TRBV3-1 with TRBJ1-6; D is perhaps TRBD1 (6 bases). This CDR3 is 14 amino acids long. CDR1 LGHDT and CDR2 YNNKEL come from the germline V gene (reference sequence). V was trimmed by 4 bases and J by 13 bases, leaving 17 bases between them. CDR3 coding DNA: TGTGCCAGCAGCCTCGGAACAGGGATACGGCCCCTCCACTTT. Its translation: CASSLGTGIRPLHF.

This clonotype was detected only a few times. The chain links TRBV7-9 to TRBJ1-5; a possible D gene is TRBD1 (5 bases). CDR1 is SEHNR and CDR2 is FQNEAQ in the germline V gene (reference sequence). V was clipped by 4 bases and J by 6 bases, with 13 bases between them. This CDR3 spans 14 amino acids. The CDR3 loop is CASSYGGSRQPQHF. CDR3 DNA: TGTGCCAGCAGCTACGGGGGATCCCGTCAGCCCCAGCATTTT.

This clonotype has a count of ten or more. This sequence joins TRBV7-2 and TRBJ1-2; 7 bases agree with TRBD1. From germline, CDR1 is SGHTA and CDR2 FQGNSA. This CDR3 is 15 amino acids long. V lost 3 bases and J lost 4; bases outside the gene matches: 8. The CDR3 DNA sequence: TGTGCCAGCAGCTTCGTCAGGGGGGGGGCCTATGGCTACACCTTC. This sequence encodes CASSFVRGGAYGYTF.